Below, 22 T cell receptor beta chains from the same sample are listed, as sequenced in a study of T cell repertoires in cytomegalovirus infection. No antigen has been assigned to these receptors. TCRdb processed the reads anew with MiXCR; each CDR3 protein has one entry. The sample includes hundreds of thousands of distinct CDR3 sequences, about 33% of them seen just once. The input for sequencing was cultured PBMCs, taken from culture after CMV antigen stimulation. The origin of the receptors is a human donor in good health (CMV status not recorded). Some clones in this sample may be carry-over from other donors' samples.

The chain uses TRBV19 and TRBJ2-5; 8 bases are a match to TRBD2. The germline gives CDR1 LNHDA, CDR2 SQIVND (reference sequence). The CDR3 spans 16 residues. Trimming at V came to 4 bases and at J to 5 bases, leaving 12 bases not matched to a gene. The DNA of the CDR3 is TGTGCCAGTAGTACTCCAGCGGGAGTGGAGGGGGAGACCCAGTACTTC. Its translation is CASSTPAGVEGETQYF.

This clonotype has only a few counts. The chain joins TRBV10-3 to TRBJ2-5; 10 positions match TRBD2. V was pared by 6 bases and J by 6 bases, with 10 bases of the junction left unmatched. The CDR3 totals 15 residues. Germline CDR1 and CDR2: ENHRY and SYGVKD. CDR3 sequence: CAIRSEREGHKTQYF. The CDR3 DNA sequence: TGTGCCATCAGGTCTGAGCGGGAGGGCCATAAGACCCAGTACTTC.

This chain connects TRBV20-1 to TRBJ2-7, with TRBD2 matching 9 bases. The CDR3 runs 14 residues. CDR1 is DFQATT and CDR2 is SNEGSKA in the germline V gene (reference sequence). J gave up 5 bases and V 3 bases, and 8 bases lay outside the gene matches. CDR3 region: CSASLAGGPDEQYF. The CDR3 nucleotides are TGCAGTGCTAGTCTCGCGGGAGGGCCCGACGAGCAGTACTTC.

A single count supports this clonotype. The chain carries TRBV7-9 and TRBJ1-1, with unresolved D. Germline CDR1 SEHNR, CDR2 FQNEAQ (reference sequence). Trimming took 1 base from V and 2 from J, leaving 11 bases between them. CDR3 length: 15 residues. The CDR3, as DNA: TGTGCCAGCAGCTTAGGGCCCGTTACAAACACTGAAGCTTTCTTT. Its translation is CASSLGPVTNTEAFF.

This clonotype was seen only a few times. This chain connects TRBV7-2 to TRBJ1-1; D is unresolved. Germline loops: CDR1 SGHTA, CDR2 FQGNSA. V lost 1 base, J lost 0 bases, and 9 bases lay in between. The CDR3 covers 15 residues. This chain's CDR3 is CASSLGAAMNTEAFF. CDR3 sequence (DNA): TGTGCCAGCAGCTTAGGGGCAGCCATGAACACTGAAGCTTTCTTT.

This clonotype was detected a few times. This chain joins TRBV10-3 and TRBJ2-7; D possibly corresponds to TRBD1 (5 bases). The CDR3 covers 15 residues. Germline CDR1 is ENHRY and CDR2 is SYGVKD. Trimming left V 0 bases short and J 1 base short, with 10 bases between. CDR3 amino acids: CAISESAGPSYEQYF. The CDR3 DNA reads as TGTGCCATCAGTGAGTCGGCAGGGCCGTCCTACGAGCAGTACTTC.

This clonotype was counted once. The chain couples TRBV12-3 or TRBV12-4 to TRBJ1-5; D unresolved. Trimming shortened V by 5 bases and J by 7 bases, and 12 bases separated the two germline ends. This CDR3 region has 13 residues. The CDR3 protein is CASSPQDLQPQHF. The CDR3 region has the DNA TGTGCCAGCAGTCCCCAGGACCTCCAGCCCCAGCATTTT.

The chain carries TRBV11-2 and TRBJ2-5, with TRBD2 matching 8 bases. This CDR3 contains 17 residues. Trimming took 5 bases from V and 3 from J; bases not matched to a gene: 14. CDR1 and CDR2 from the germline V gene are SGHAT and FQNNGV. The CDR3 region is CASSPRGGRYREETQYF. The CDR3 nucleotides are TGTGCCAGCAGCCCCCGGGGCGGGAGGTACCGAGAAGAGACCCAGTACTTC.

The chain is built from TRBV18 and TRBJ2-2; 7 bases are a match to TRBD1. V was clipped by 4 bases and J by 4 bases; unmatched bases: 12. Germline assignment: CDR1 KGHSH and CDR2 LQKENI. This CDR3 contains 17 residues. The chain's CDR3 is CASSLYDRAESTGELFF. The DNA of the CDR3 is TGTGCCAGCTCACTGTACGACAGGGCGGAAAGCACCGGGGAGCTGTTTTTT.

The V and J genes are TRBV4-1 and TRBJ1-2, with TRBD1 as a possible D gene (6 bases). This CDR3 is 12 amino acids long. V lost 4 bases to trimming and J lost 8 bases, with 11 bases between them. Per germline, CDR1 MGHRA and CDR2 YSYEKL. CDR3 DNA sequence: TGCGCCAGCAGCCCGGGGACATGGGGCTACACCTTC. Its protein is CASSPGTWGYTF.

This clonotype was picked up a small number of times. Here the CDR3 reads CASSLGSSSGLDDGYEQYF. For the CDR3, the DNA is TGTGCCAGCAGCTTAGGTTCCTCTAGCGGCCTAGACGACGGTTACGAGCAGTACTTC. V and J are TRBV7-7 and TRBJ2-7; 7 bases line up with TRBD2. The CDR3 runs 19 residues. Per germline, CDR1 SSHAT and CDR2 FNYEAQ (reference sequence). With 1 base clipped from V and 4 bases from J, the junction kept 19 bases outside the gene matches.

This clonotype was counted between two and nine times. This chain links TRBV30 with TRBJ2-1; unclear D gene. Germline CDR1 GTSNPN, CDR2 SVGIG (reference sequence). CDR3 size: 13 residues. Trimming stripped 1 base from V and 9 bases from J, with 13 bases between. CDR3 in DNA: TGTGCCTGGAGTGGAGGAAATGTAGGTGAGCAGTTCTTC. This encodes CAWSGGNVGEQFF.

The rearrangement uses TRBV7-6 and TRBJ2-7; D unclear. The CDR3 spans 16 residues. Germline V lookup: CDR1 SGHVS, CDR2 FNYEAQ. The CDR3 is CVSSSRPLAESYEQYV. In DNA, the CDR3 is TGTGTCAGCAGCTCCCGCCCGCTGGCCGAATCCTACGAGCAGTACGTC.

The V call is TRBV6-6, the J call TRBJ2-3; either TRBD1 or TRBD2 may fit D (5 bases each). Trimming stripped 9 bases from V and 4 bases from J, with 11 bases between. The CDR3 loop spans 12 amino acids. Per the germline V gene, CDR1 is MNHNY and CDR2 is SVGAGI (reference sequence). As DNA, the CDR3 is TGTGCCAGTTCAGGGAGACCAGATACGCAGTATTTT. Translation: CASSGRPDTQYF.

This clonotype was seen a handful of times. The rearrangement uses TRBV7-3 and TRBJ2-1, with D uncertain. Germline V gene sequence: CDR1 SGHTA, CDR2 FQGTGA. CDR3 length: 16 residues. Trimming stripped 1 base from V and 1 base from J, with 11 bases between. In nucleotides, the CDR3 is TGTGCCAGCAGCTTAAAAGTTCTGGGATCCTACAATGAGCAGTTCTTC. Translating gives CASSLKVLGSYNEQFF.

This clonotype has only a few counts. The J gene is TRBJ2-7, the V gene TRBV6-1, with D possibly being TRBD2 (6 bases). V lost 6 bases, J lost 2 bases, and 26 bases lay in between. The CDR3 totals 18 residues. The germline V gene encodes CDR1 MNHNS and CDR2 SASEGT. The CDR3 loop reads CASSVRGRRAYFAYEQYF. The CDR3 DNA reads as TGTGCCAGCAGCGTACGGGGTCGGAGGGCCTATTTCGCCTACGAGCAGTACTTC.

The chain recombines TRBV25-1 with TRBJ1-6; 7 nucleotides align to TRBD1. Germline V gene data show CDR1 as MGHDK and CDR2 as SYGVNS. The V segment lost 2 bases and the J segment 10 bases; nucleotides outside the gene matches: 8. The CDR3 length is 15 residues. The CDR3 sequence is CASSEISGTASPLHF. The CDR3 nucleotides read TGTGCCAGCAGTGAAATTTCAGGGACAGCGTCACCCCTCCACTTT.

This clonotype was seen only a few times. This chain joins TRBV7-3 and TRBJ2-1, with TRBD2 matching 7 bases. Per germline, CDR1 SGHTA and CDR2 FQGTGA. V shed 5 bases, J shed 7 bases, and the junction held 11 bases outside the gene matches. This CDR3 contains 15 residues. DNA for the CDR3: TGTGCCAGCAGCCCTTATGCGGGAGACGGGAATGAGCAGTTCTTC. It encodes CASSPYAGDGNEQFF.

This chain uses TRBV13 with TRBJ2-3; 13 nucleotides agree with TRBD2. CDR1 is PRHDT, CDR2 FYEKMQ, per germline (reference sequence). The trim removed 5 bases at V and 3 bases at J, leaving 11 bases unmatched. This CDR3 has 18 amino acids. DNA for the CDR3: TGTGCCAGCAGCCCGCCGGGGGGACTAGCGGGAAGGACAGATACGCAGTATTTT. Translated: CASSPPGGLAGRTDTQYF.

In this sample, this clonotype turned up many times. The V call is TRBV12-3 or TRBV12-4, the J call TRBJ1-5; 8 bases fit TRBD1. Trimming cost V 1 base and J 2 bases; bases outside gene matches: 4. This CDR3 spans 16 amino acids. The CDR3 DNA reads as TGTGCCAGCAGTTTAGTCAGGGGGCGAGGCAATCAGCCCCAGCATTTT. Translated, it gives CASSLVRGRGNQPQHF.

In this sample, this clonotype turned up once. The gene calls are TRBV12-3 or TRBV12-4 and TRBJ1-3; TRBD1 aligns across 7 bases. The junction had 10 bases not matched to a gene; V was cut back by 4 bases and J by 1 base. This CDR3 region has 17 residues. The CDR3: CASSSPLAGGSGNTIYF. DNA of the CDR3: TGTGCCAGCAGTTCTCCCCTTGCAGGGGGTTCTGGAAACACCATATATTTT.

The J gene is TRBJ2-3, the V gene TRBV7-8; 11 positions match TRBD2. This CDR3 has 16 residues. Per germline, CDR1 SGHVS and CDR2 FQNEAQ. Unmatched junction bases numbered 4, after V lost 1 base and J lost 4 bases. The CDR3 is CASSLVAGGGADTQYF. The CDR3 DNA sequence: TGTGCCAGCAGCTTAGTAGCGGGAGGGGGGGCAGATACGCAGTATTTT.